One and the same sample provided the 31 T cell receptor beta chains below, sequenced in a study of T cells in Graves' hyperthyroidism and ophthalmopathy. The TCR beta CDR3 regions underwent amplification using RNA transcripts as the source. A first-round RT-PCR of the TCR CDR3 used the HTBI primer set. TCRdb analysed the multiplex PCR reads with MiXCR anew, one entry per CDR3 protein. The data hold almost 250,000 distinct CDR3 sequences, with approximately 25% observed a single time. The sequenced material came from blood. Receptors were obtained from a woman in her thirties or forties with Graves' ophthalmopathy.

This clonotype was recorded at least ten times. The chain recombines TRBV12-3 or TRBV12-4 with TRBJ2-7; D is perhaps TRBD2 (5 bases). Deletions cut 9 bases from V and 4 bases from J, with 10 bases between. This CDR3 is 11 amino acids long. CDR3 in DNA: TGTGCCAGTGGACTGGGGTACGAGCAGTACTTC. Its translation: CASGLGYEQYF.

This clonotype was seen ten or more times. CDR3: CASSSVSTGVGYGYTF. As DNA, the CDR3 is TGTGCCAGTAGTTCGGTATCGACAGGGGTTGGCTATGGCTACACCTTC. The chain carries TRBV19 and TRBJ1-2, with 8 bases fitting TRBD1. CDR3 length equals 16 residues. J gave up 4 bases and V 5 bases, and 12 bases lay outside the gene matches. Germline lookup yields CDR1 LNHDA and CDR2 SQIVND (reference sequence).

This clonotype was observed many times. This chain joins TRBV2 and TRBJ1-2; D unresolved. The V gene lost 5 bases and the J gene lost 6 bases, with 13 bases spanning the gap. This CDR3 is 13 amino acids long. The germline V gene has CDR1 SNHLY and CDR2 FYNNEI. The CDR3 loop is CASSLRRLDGYTF. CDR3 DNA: TGTGCCAGCAGTCTGCGTCGTTTGGATGGCTACACCTTC.

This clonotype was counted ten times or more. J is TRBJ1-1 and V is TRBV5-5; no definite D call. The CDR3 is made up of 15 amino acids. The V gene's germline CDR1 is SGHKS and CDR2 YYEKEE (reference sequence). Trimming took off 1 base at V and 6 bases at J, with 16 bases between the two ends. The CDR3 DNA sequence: TGTGCCAGCAGCTTGACAGATTCACGTGCCGCTGAAGCTTTCTTT. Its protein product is CASSLTDSRAAEAFF. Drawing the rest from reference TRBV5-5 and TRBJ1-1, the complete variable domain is DAGVTQSPTHLIKTRGQQVTLRCSPISGHKSVSWYQQVLGQGPQFIFQYYEKEERGRGNFPDRFSARQFPNYSSELNVNALLLGDSALYLCASSLTDSRAAEAFFGQGTRLTVV.

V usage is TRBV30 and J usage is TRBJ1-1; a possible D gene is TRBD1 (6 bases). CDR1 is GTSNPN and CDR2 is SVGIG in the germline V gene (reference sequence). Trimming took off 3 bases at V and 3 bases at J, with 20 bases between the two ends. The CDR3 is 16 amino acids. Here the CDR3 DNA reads TGTGCCTGGAGAAGGGCAACAGGGCACAGGGACACTGAAGCTTTCTTT. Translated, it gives CAWRRATGHRDTEAFF.

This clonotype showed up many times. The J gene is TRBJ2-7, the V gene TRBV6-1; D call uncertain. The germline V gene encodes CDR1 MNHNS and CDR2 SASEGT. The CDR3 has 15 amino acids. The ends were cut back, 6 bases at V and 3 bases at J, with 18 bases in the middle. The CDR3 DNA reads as TGTGCCAGCAGATCCCCGGCGGAGAGTGTCTACGAGCAGTACTTC. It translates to CASRSPAESVYEQYF.

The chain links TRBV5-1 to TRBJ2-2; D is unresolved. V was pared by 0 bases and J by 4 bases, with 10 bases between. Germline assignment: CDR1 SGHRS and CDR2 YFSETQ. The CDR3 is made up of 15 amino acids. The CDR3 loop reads CASSLARPTTGELFF. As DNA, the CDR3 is TGCGCCAGCAGCTTGGCTCGTCCGACCACCGGGGAGCTGTTTTTT. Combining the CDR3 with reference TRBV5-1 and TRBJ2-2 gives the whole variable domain KAGVTQTPRYLIKTRGQQVTLSCSPISGHRSVSWYQQTPGQGLQFLFEYFSETQRNKGNFPGRFSGRQFSNSRSEMNVSTLELGDSALYLCASSLARPTTGELFFGEGSRLTVL.

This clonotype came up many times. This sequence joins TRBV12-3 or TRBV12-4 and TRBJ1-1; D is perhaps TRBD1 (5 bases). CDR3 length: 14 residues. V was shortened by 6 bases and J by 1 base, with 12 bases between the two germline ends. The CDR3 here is CASSFGGANTEAFF. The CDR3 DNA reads TGTGCCAGCAGCTTTGGAGGGGCGAACACTGAAGCTTTCTTT.

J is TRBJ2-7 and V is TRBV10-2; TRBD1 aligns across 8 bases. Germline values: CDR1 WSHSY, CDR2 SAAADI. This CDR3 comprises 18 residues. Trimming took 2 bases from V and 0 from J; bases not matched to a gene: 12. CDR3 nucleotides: TGCGCCAGCAGTGAGCCCAAGACAGGGGCCTCCACCTCCTACGAGCAGTACTTC. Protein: CASSEPKTGASTSYEQYF.

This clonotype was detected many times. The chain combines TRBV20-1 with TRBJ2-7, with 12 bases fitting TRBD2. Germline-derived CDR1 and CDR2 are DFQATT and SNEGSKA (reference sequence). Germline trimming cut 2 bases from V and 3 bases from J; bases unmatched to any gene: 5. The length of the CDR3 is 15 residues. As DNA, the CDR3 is TGCAGTGCTAGAATAGGACTAGCGGGAATCTACGAGCAGTACTTC. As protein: CSARIGLAGIYEQYF.

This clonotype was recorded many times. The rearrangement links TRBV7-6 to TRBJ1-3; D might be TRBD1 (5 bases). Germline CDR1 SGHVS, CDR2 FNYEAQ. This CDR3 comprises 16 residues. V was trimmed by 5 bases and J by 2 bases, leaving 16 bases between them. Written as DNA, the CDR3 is TGTGCCAGCAGCGTCCGGGAAACAGGTCCTGGAAACACCATATATTTT. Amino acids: CASSVRETGPGNTIYF. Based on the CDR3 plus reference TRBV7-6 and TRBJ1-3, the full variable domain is GAGVSQSPRYKVTKRGQDVALRCDPISGHVSLYWYRQALGQGPEFLTYFNYEAQQDKSGLPNDRFSAERPEGSISTLTIQRTEQRDSAMYRCASSVRETGPGNTIYFGEGSWLTVV.

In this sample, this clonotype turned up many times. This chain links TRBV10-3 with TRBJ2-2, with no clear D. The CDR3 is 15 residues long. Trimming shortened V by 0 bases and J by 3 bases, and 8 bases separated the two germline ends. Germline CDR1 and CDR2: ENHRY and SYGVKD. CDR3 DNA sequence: TGTGCCATCAGTGAGTCGAACAGCTACACCGGGGAGCTGTTTTTT. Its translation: CAISESNSYTGELFF.

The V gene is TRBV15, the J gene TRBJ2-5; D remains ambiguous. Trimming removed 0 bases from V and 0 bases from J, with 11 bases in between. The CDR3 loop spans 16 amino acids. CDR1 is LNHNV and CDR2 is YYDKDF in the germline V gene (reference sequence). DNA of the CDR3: TGTGCCACCAGCAGAGAGAGCGCGACATACCAAGAGACCCAGTACTTC. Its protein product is CATSRESATYQETQYF.

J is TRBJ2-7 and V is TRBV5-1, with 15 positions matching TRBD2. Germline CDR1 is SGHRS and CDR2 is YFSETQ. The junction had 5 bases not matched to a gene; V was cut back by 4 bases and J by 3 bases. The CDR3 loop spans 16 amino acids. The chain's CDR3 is CASSLGTSGRSYEQYF. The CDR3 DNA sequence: TGCGCCAGCAGCCTTGGGACTAGCGGGAGGAGCTACGAGCAGTACTTC. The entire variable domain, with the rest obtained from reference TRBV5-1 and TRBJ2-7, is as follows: KAGVTQTPRYLIKTRGQQVTLSCSPISGHRSVSWYQQTPGQGLQFLFEYFSETQRNKGNFPGRFSGRQFSNSRSEMNVSTLELGDSALYLCASSLGTSGRSYEQYFGPGTRLTVT.

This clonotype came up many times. Here the CDR3 DNA reads TGTGCCACCCGCCCGGGGGGAAAAGAGACCCAGTACTTC. Amino acid sequence: CATRPGGKETQYF. The chain is built from TRBV6-5 and TRBJ2-5, with 7 bases fitting TRBD2. After removal of 10 bases from V and 3 bases from J, the junction contained 8 bases not matched to a gene. The germline CDR1 and CDR2 sequences are MNHEY and SVGAGI. CDR3 length equals 13 residues.

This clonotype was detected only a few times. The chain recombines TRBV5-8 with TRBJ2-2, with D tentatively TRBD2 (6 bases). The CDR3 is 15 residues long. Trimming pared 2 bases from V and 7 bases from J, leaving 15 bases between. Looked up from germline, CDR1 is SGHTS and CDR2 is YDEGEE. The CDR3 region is CASSFGSLRGGELFF. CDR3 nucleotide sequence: TGTGCCAGCAGCTTCGGGTCCTTGCGGGGCGGGGAGCTGTTTTTT.

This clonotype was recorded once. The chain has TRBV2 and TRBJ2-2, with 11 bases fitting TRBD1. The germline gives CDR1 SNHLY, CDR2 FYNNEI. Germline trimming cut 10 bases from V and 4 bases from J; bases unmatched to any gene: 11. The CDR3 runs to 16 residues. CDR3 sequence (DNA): TGTGCCAAAAAACCCGGACAGGGGGCTATCACCGGGGAGCTGTTTTTT. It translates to CAKKPGQGAITGELFF.

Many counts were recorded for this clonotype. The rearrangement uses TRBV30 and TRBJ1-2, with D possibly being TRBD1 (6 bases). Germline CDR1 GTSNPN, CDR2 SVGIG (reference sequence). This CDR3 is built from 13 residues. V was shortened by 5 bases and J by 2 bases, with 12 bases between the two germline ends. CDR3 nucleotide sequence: TGTGCCTGGGCCCTGGGACAAAACTATGGCTACACCTTC. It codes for CAWALGQNYGYTF.

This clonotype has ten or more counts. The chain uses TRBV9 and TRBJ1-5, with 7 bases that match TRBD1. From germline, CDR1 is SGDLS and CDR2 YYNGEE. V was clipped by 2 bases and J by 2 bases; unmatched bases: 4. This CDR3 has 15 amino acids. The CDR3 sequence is CASSVGGTGNQPQHF. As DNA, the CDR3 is TGTGCCAGCAGCGTTGGTGGGACAGGCAATCAGCCCCAGCATTTT.

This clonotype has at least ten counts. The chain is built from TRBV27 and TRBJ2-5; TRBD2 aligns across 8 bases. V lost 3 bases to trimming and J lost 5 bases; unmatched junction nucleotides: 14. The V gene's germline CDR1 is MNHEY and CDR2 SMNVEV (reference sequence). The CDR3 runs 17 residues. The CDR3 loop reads CASSFLDGGAIGETQYF. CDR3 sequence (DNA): TGTGCCAGCAGTTTTCTGGACGGGGGGGCTATTGGCGAGACCCAGTACTTC.

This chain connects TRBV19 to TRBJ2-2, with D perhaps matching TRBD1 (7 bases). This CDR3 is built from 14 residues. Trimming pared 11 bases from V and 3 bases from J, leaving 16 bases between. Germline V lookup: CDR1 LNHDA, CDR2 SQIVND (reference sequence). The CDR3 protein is CAPGRTGDTGELFF. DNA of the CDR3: TGTGCCCCTGGGAGGACAGGTGACACCGGGGAGCTGTTTTTT.

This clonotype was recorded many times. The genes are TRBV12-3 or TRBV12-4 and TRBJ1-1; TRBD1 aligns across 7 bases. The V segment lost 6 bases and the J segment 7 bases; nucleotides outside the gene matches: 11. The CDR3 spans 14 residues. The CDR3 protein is CASSPLLRQGEAFF. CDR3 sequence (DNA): TGTGCCAGCAGCCCTCTACTAAGACAGGGTGAAGCTTTCTTT.

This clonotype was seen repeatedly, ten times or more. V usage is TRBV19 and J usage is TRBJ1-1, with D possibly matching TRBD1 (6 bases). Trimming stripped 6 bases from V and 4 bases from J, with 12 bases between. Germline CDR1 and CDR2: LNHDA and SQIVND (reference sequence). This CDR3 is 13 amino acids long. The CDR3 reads CASSRGQVTEAFF. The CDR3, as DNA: TGTGCCAGTAGCCGGGGGCAAGTCACTGAAGCTTTCTTT.

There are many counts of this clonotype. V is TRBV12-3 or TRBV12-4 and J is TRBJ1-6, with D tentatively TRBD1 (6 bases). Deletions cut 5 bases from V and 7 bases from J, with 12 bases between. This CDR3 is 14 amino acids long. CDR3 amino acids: CASSQGSRNSPLHF. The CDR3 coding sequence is TGTGCCAGCAGTCAGGGGTCCCGCAATTCACCCCTCCACTTT.

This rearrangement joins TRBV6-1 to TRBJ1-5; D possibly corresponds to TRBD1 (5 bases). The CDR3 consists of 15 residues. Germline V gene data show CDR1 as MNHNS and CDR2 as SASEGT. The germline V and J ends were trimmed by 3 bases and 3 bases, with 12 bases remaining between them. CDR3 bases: TGTGCCAGCAGTGATTCGGGACGAATCAATCAGCCCCAGCATTTT. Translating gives CASSDSGRINQPQHF.

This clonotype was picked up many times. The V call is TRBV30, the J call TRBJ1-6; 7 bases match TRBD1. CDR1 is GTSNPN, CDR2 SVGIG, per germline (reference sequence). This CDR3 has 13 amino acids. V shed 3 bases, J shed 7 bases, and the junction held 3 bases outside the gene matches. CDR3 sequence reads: CAWRGQFNSPLHF. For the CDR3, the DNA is TGTGCCTGGAGGGGACAGTTCAATTCACCCCTCCACTTT.

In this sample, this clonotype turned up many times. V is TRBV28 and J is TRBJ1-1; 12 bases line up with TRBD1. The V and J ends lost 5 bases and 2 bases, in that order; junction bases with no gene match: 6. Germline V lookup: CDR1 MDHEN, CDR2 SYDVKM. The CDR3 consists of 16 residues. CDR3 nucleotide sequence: TGTGCCAGCAGTCGTTGGGGGACAGGGGGCAACACTGAAGCTTTCTTT. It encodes CASSRWGTGGNTEAFF. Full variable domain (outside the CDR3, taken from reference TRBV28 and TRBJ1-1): DVKVTQSSRYLVKRTGEKVFLECVQDMDHENMFWYRQDPGLGLRLIYFSYDVKMKEKGDIPEGYSVSREKKERFSLILESASTNQTSMYLCASSRWGTGGNTEAFFGQGTRLTVV.

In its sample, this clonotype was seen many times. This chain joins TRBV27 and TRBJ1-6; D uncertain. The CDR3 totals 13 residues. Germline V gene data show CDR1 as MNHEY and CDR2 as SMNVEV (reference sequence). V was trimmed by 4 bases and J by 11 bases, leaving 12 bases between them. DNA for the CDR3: TGTGCCAGCAGTTCCTCGACCGGTGCACCCCTCCACTTT. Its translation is CASSSSTGAPLHF.

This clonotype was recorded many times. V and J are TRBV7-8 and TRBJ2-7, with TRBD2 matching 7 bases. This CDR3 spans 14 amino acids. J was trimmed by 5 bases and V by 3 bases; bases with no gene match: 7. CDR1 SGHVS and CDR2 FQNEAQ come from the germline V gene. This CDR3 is CASSFLAETNEQYF. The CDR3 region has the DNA TGTGCCAGCAGCTTCCTAGCGGAAACTAACGAGCAGTACTTC. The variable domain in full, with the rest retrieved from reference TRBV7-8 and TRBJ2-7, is GAGVSQSPRYKVAKRGQDVALRCDPISGHVSLFWYQQALGQGPEFLTYFQNEAQLDKSGLPSDRFFAERPEGSVSTLKIQRTQQEDSAVYLCASSFLAETNEQYFGPGTRLTVT.

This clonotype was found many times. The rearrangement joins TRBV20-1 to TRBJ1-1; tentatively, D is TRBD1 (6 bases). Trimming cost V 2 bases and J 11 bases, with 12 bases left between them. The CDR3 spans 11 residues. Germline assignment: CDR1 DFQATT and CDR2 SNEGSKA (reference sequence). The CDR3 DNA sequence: TGCAGTGCTAGACGGGACATTTGGGCTTTCTTT. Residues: CSARRDIWAFF.

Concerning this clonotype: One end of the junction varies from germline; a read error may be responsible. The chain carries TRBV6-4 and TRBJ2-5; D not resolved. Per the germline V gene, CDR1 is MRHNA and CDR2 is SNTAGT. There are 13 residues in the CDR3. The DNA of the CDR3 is TGTGCCAGGAGTGAGGTCATTAAAGAGACACAGTACTTC. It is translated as CARSEVIKETQYF.